This paragraph covers one TCR beta chain sequence. These data come from a study of T cell changes during pregnancy in multiple sclerosis. The CDR3 extends over 14 amino acids. The germline V gene encodes CDR1 MNHNY and CDR2 SVGAGI (reference sequence). Sequenced by immunoSEQ multiplex PCR; TCRdb stores in-frame clones only, minus some. This table holds fewer than 40,000 clones, under 95% found once. This clonotype was sampled from a female donor with multiple sclerosis, enrolled in a pregnancy study. The gene calls are TRBV6-6 and TRBJ2-5; TRBD1 agrees at 11 bases. The J call may not be correct, given that the DNA end is closer to TRBJ2-7. Sequences were derived from CD4+ T cells from peripheral blood mononuclear cells, sampled in the third trimester of pregnancy. The CDR3 loop reads CASSHGQGADEQYF. The CDR3, as DNA: TGTGCCAGCAGTCATGGACAGGGGGCCGACGAGCAGTACTTC.